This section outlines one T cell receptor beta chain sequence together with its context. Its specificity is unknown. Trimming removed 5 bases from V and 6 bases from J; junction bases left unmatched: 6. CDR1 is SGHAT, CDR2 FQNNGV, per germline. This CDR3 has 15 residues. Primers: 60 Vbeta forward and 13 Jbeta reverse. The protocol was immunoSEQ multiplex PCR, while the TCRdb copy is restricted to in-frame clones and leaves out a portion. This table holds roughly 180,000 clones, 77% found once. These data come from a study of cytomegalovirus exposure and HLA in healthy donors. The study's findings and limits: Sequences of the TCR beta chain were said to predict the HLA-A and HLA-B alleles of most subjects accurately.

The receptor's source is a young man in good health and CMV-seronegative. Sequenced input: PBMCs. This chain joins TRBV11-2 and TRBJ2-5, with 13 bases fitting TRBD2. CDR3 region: CASSHGLAGVKTQYF. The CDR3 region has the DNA TGTGCCAGCAGCCACGGACTAGCGGGAGTGAAGACCCAGTACTTC. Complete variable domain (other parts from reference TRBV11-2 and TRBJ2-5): EAGVAQSPRYKIIEKRQSVAFWCNPISGHATLYWYQQILGQGPKLLIQFQNNGVVDDSQLPKDRFSAERLKGVDSTLKIQPAKLEDSAVYLCASSHGLAGVKTQYFGPGTRLLVL.